The clone carrying this T cell receptor beta chain has only a few counts. Next came a second PCR, run for about 7 to 11 cycles, which used a sample-barcoded 5' primer along with a J-beta primer mix. TCRdb processed the 5' RACE reads anew with MiXCR; each CDR3 protein has one entry. The profile covers about 830,000 distinct CDR3 sequences, with 55% to 65% appearing a single time and approximately 30% taken by the ten largest. CDR3 length equals 15 residues. CDR1 is SGHTA and CDR2 is FQGNSA in the germline V gene. After removal of 6 bases from V and 8 bases from J, the junction contained 6 bases not matched to a gene. The sample is drawn from a study of blood T cells in healthy people across ages. As for the study in general: Capturing about one barcoded beta molecule per two T cells was achieved by template switching.

The sequence derives from a man aged 25 to 40 in good health. Sequences were obtained from blood. The genes are TRBV7-2 and TRBJ1-6; 11 bases fit TRBD1. The CDR3 DNA sequence: TGTGCCAGCAGAACCCTGGGACAGGGGGATTCACCCCTCCACTTT. This sequence encodes CASRTLGQGDSPLHF.